Detailed here is one T cell receptor (beta chain). No antigen is known for it. The CDR3 has 15 amino acids. V lost 5 bases and J 7 bases, leaving 18 bases between the germline ends. Germline V lookup: CDR1 SGHTA, CDR2 FQGNSA. The data were obtained in a study of T cell repertoires in cytomegalovirus infection. As for the study in general: CMV infection together with matching HLA type was indicated by public TCR beta signatures.

One entry per CDR3 protein, called by TCRdb with MiXCR from the reads. The sample gives about 210,000 distinct CDR3 sequences, 6% to 8% of which show up once; about 6% is in the top ten. Points from the study as a whole: Dominant in the ex vivo response were TCR beta clonotypes restricted by HLA-C and specific for CMV.

The sample was PBMCs. This clonotype was sampled from a human donor in good health (CMV status not recorded). Some clones in this sample may be carry-over from other donors' samples. The J gene is TRBJ1-5, the V gene TRBV7-2; D possibly corresponds to TRBD1 (5 bases). CDR3 in amino acids: CASSPSSGGKQPQHF. The CDR3 DNA is TGTGCCAGCAGCCCCAGTTCGGGGGGGAAGCAGCCCCAGCATTTT.